This entry lists 27 T cell receptor beta chains sequenced from one sample in a study of T cell repertoires in cytomegalovirus infection. TCRdb independently ran MiXCR on the reads; one entry per CDR3 protein. The table records approximately 1,000,000 distinct CDR3 sequences, under 40% of them present only once. Their cognate antigens are unknown. The sample was cultured CD8+ T cells from PBMCs, taken from culture after CMV antigen stimulation. Source of these receptors: a human donor in good health (CMV status not recorded). Some clones in this sample may be carry-over from other donors' samples.

This clonotype was found a few times. This chain links TRBV6-6 with TRBJ1-2; no reliable D call. This CDR3 contains 13 residues. V lost 8 bases to trimming and J lost 4 bases, with 14 bases between them. Germline CDR1 MNHNY, CDR2 SVGAGI (reference sequence). CDR3 in amino acids: CASVWVLSYGYTF. In nucleotides, the CDR3 is TGTGCCAGCGTGTGGGTATTGAGCTATGGCTACACCTTC.

The rearrangement joins TRBV27 to TRBJ2-5; D is unresolved. The V and J ends lost 4 bases and 4 bases respectively, with 13 bases between them. The germline CDR1 and CDR2 sequences are MNHEY and SMNVEV (reference sequence). The CDR3 loop spans 14 amino acids. Here the CDR3 DNA reads TGTGCCAGCAGTTCCCTCGGCCCTGGAGAGACCCAGTACTTC. It codes for CASSSLGPGETQYF.

This rearrangement joins TRBV14 to TRBJ1-1; D possibly corresponds to TRBD1 (5 bases). Per the germline V gene, CDR1 is SGHDN and CDR2 is FVKESK. There are 18 residues in the CDR3. Trimming removed 0 bases from V and 4 bases from J, with 21 bases in between. The CDR3 DNA reads TGTGCCAGCAGCCAAGATGAAAGCAGGGTGGCTGCGGGCACTGAAGCTTTCTTT. Translating gives CASSQDESRVAAGTEAFF.

This clonotype was detected a few times. The gene calls are TRBV12-5 and TRBJ2-2; 8 nucleotides agree with TRBD1. This CDR3 spans 14 amino acids. V shed 7 bases, J shed 7 bases, and the junction held 8 bases outside the gene matches. The germline gives CDR1 LGHNT, CDR2 FRNRAP. In DNA, the CDR3 is TGTGCTAGTGACCTCGGACAGGGCATCGGGGAGCTGTTTTTT. It translates to CASDLGQGIGELFF.

V is TRBV5-6 and J is TRBJ1-2; 7 positions match TRBD1. The CDR3 runs to 14 residues. The V gene's germline CDR1 is SGHDT and CDR2 YYEEEE. V shed 3 bases and J 2 bases; nucleotides not matched to a gene: 4. The CDR3 nucleotides read TGTGCCAGCAGCTGGGTGACAGGGAACTATGGCTACACCTTC. As protein: CASSWVTGNYGYTF.

The rearrangement uses TRBV19 and TRBJ1-5, with D hard to call. The CDR3 extends over 17 amino acids. Trimming took off 3 bases at V and 2 bases at J, with 17 bases between the two ends. Germline V gives CDR1 LNHDA, CDR2 SQIVND (reference sequence). CDR3: CASSIPVVNGRNQPQHF. CDR3 nucleotides: TGTGCCAGTAGTATTCCGGTGGTCAATGGTCGCAATCAGCCCCAGCATTTT.

The rearrangement uses TRBV7-2 and TRBJ1-1, with a weak D call TRBD1 (5 bases). In germline, CDR1 is SGHTA, CDR2 FQGNSA. Trimming cost V 5 bases and J 5 bases, with 9 bases left between them. This CDR3 comprises 12 residues. The CDR3 DNA reads TGTGCCAGCAGCCATCGACAGACTGAAGCTTTCTTT. Encoded protein: CASSHRQTEAFF.

This clonotype was observed a few times. V and J are TRBV12-3 or TRBV12-4 and TRBJ2-3; 10 nucleotides agree with TRBD1. The CDR3 is made up of 17 amino acids. J lost 0 bases, V lost 2 bases, and 5 bases had no gene match. The CDR3 region has the DNA TGTGCCAGCAGTTTAAGGACAGGGGGTTCCAGCACAGATACGCAGTATTTT. Translated: CASSLRTGGSSTDTQYF.

This clonotype was counted a few times. The rearrangement joins TRBV10-3 to TRBJ2-3; D not resolved. The germline V and J ends were trimmed by 4 bases and 1 base, with 15 bases remaining between them. The germline CDR1 and CDR2 sequences are ENHRY and SYGVKD. The CDR3 consists of 16 residues. The CDR3 spells CAISVRSYPGTDTQYF. For the CDR3, the DNA is TGTGCCATCAGTGTCAGATCTTACCCAGGCACAGATACGCAGTATTTT.

The sample holds a few counts of this clonotype. J is TRBJ2-2 and V is TRBV20-1, with a weak D call TRBD2 (5 bases). CDR1 is DFQATT, CDR2 SNEGSKA, per germline (reference sequence). This CDR3 contains 14 residues. V was trimmed by 0 bases and J by 4 bases, leaving 9 bases between them. The CDR3 coding sequence is TGCAGTGCTAGAGATAGGAGGTTCACCGGGGAGCTGTTTTTT. Translated, it gives CSARDRRFTGELFF.

V usage is TRBV10-3 and J usage is TRBJ2-7, with 9 bases matching TRBD1. There are 12 residues in the CDR3. V shed 10 bases and J 3 bases; nucleotides not matched to a gene: 4. The germline V gene encodes CDR1 ENHRY and CDR2 SYGVKD. In DNA form, the CDR3 reads TGTGCCACCGGGACAGGGCTCTACGAGCAGTACTTC. Its translation: CATGTGLYEQYF.

A few counts support this clonotype. This chain uses TRBV2 with TRBJ1-3, with a tentative D call TRBD1 (5 bases). Trimming shortened V by 1 base and J by 4 bases, and 8 bases separated the two germline ends. The germline CDR1 and CDR2 sequences are SNHLY and FYNNEI. This CDR3 has 14 amino acids. CDR3 DNA: TGTGCCAGCAGTGAAGAGTACAGGGGAAACACCATATATTTT. This sequence encodes CASSEEYRGNTIYF.

The chain carries TRBV6-6 and TRBJ1-4, with D unresolved. V lost 0 bases, J lost 6 bases, and 14 bases lay in between. The CDR3 is 16 amino acids. Germline CDR1 is MNHNY and CDR2 is SVGAGI (reference sequence). In DNA form, the CDR3 reads TGTGCCAGCAGTTACTCGATATCAAGGGAGGATGAAAAACTGTTTTTT. It encodes CASSYSISREDEKLFF.

This clonotype was detected a few times. The chain has TRBV19 and TRBJ2-5; unclear D gene. This CDR3 is built from 14 residues. Trimming removed 3 bases at V and 4 bases at J, with 12 bases between. Germline CDR1 LNHDA, CDR2 SQIVND (reference sequence). CDR3 sequence reads: CASSMKSLGETQYF. CDR3 sequence (DNA): TGTGCCAGTAGTATGAAAAGTTTAGGAGAGACCCAGTACTTC.

The CDR3 reads CATSDPGQSPNEQFF. CDR3 coding DNA: TGTGCCACCAGTGATCCGGGACAGTCCCCTAATGAGCAGTTCTTC. The chain uses TRBV24-1 and TRBJ2-1; 7 bases are shared with TRBD1. The CDR3 runs to 15 residues. V lost 3 bases to trimming and J lost 7 bases; unmatched junction nucleotides: 8. Germline V gene lookup returns CDR1 KGHDR and CDR2 SFDVKD.

Ten or more counts support this clonotype. V gene TRBV6-1 combines with J gene TRBJ2-1; TRBD2 agrees at 8 bases. With 6 bases clipped from V and 6 bases from J, the junction kept 1 base outside the gene matches. Per germline, CDR1 MNHNS and CDR2 SASEGT. There are 12 residues in the CDR3. Written as DNA, the CDR3 is TGTGCCAGCAGAGGGACTAGCAATGAGCAGTTCTTC. Encoded protein: CASRGTSNEQFF.

V gene TRBV11-3 combines with J gene TRBJ2-1, with TRBD2 matching over 7 bases. This CDR3 has 16 residues. The germline CDR1 and CDR2 sequences are SGHNT and YENEEA. The J segment lost 9 bases and the V segment lost 1 base, leaving 12 bases of the junction unmatched. This chain's CDR3 is CASSLVGQGGVSEQFF. For the CDR3, the DNA is TGTGCCAGCAGCTTAGTAGGGCAGGGAGGGGTCAGTGAGCAGTTCTTC.

The rearrangement links TRBV28 to TRBJ2-7; 7 bases align to TRBD1. CDR1 and CDR2 from the germline V gene are MDHEN and SYDVKM. J was trimmed by 0 bases and V by 5 bases; bases with no gene match: 13. This CDR3 comprises 17 residues. The DNA of the CDR3 is TGTGCCAGCAGTCGCAGTTCTGGACAGGATAACTCCTACGAGCAGTACGTC. The encoded protein is CASSRSSGQDNSYEQYV.

V gene TRBV28 combines with J gene TRBJ2-1, with D maybe TRBD1 (5 bases). Germline V gives CDR1 MDHEN, CDR2 SYDVKM. V dropped 3 bases and J dropped 2 bases, with 17 bases sitting between them. This CDR3 spans 17 amino acids. CDR3 bases: TGTGCCAGCAGTTTTGGGGCTGGCGCGGCTACCTACAATGAGCAGTTCTTC. This translates into CASSFGAGAATYNEQFF.

The chain is built from TRBV12-5 and TRBJ2-7; 11 bases fit TRBD1. V trimming: 8 bases; J trimming: 1 base; junction bases outside the gene matches: 19. Looked up from germline, CDR1 is LGHNT and CDR2 is FRNRAP. This CDR3 comprises 19 residues. The CDR3 reads CASSFHRGTGGHESYEQYF. The DNA of the CDR3 is TGTGCTAGTTCCTTTCACCGGGGGACAGGGGGTCATGAGTCCTACGAGCAGTACTTC.

This clonotype was counted between two and nine times. The V gene is TRBV6-6, the J gene TRBJ1-1; 10 positions agree with TRBD1. CDR3 length: 14 residues. After removal of 6 bases from V and 5 bases from J, the junction contained 6 bases not matched to a gene. Per germline, CDR1 MNHNY and CDR2 SVGAGI (reference sequence). The CDR3 DNA sequence: TGTGCCAGCAGCCCGGACAGGGGGATTACTGAAGCTTTCTTT. As protein: CASSPDRGITEAFF.

This clonotype was counted between two and nine times. V usage is TRBV6-6 and J usage is TRBJ2-3, with a possible D match to TRBD2 (5 bases). V was trimmed by 0 bases and J by 2 bases, leaving 18 bases between them. Germline V gene sequence: CDR1 MNHNY, CDR2 SVGAGI (reference sequence). This CDR3 comprises 18 residues. This CDR3 reads CASSYSPQTTRATDTQYF. The CDR3 nucleotides are TGTGCCAGCAGTTACTCACCACAAACCACGAGGGCCACAGATACGCAGTATTTT.

This clonotype occurred a few times. The J gene is TRBJ2-3, the V gene TRBV7-9, with D unresolved. Trimming removed 11 bases from V and 4 bases from J, with 19 bases in between. Germline CDR1 and CDR2: SEHNR and FQNEAQ (reference sequence). CDR3 length: 14 residues. CDR3 coding DNA: TGTGCCTGCCGAGGCGTAGATAGGGCAGATACGCAGTATTTT. It is translated as CACRGVDRADTQYF.

This clonotype was detected many times. V gene TRBV7-2 combines with J gene TRBJ1-6; D perhaps matches TRBD1 (5 bases). The CDR3 consists of 17 residues. Germline CDR1 is SGHTA and CDR2 is FQGNSA. Trimming removed 2 bases at V and 0 bases at J, with 11 bases between. CDR3 nucleotide sequence: TGTGCCAGCAGCTTATACAGGCCGATCTCCTATAATTCACCCCTCCACTTT. Its translation: CASSLYRPISYNSPLHF. The variable domain in full, with the rest retrieved from reference TRBV7-2 and TRBJ1-6, is GAGVSQSPSNKVTEKGKDVELRCDPISGHTALYWYRQSLGQGLEFLIYFQGNSAPDKSGLPSDRFSAERTGGSVSTLTIQRTQQEDSAVYLCASSLYRPISYNSPLHFGNGTRLTVT.

The genes are TRBV6-1 and TRBJ1-6; TRBD1 aligns across 8 bases. This CDR3 is built from 16 residues. V gave up 7 bases and J gave up 10 bases; unmatched junction bases: 15. Germline V gene lookup returns CDR1 MNHNS and CDR2 SASEGT. Here the CDR3 DNA reads TGTGCCAGCAAACCCCCGGACAGGGTTGGATGGTCACCCCTCCACTTT. Translating it yields CASKPPDRVGWSPLHF.

There are many counts of this clonotype. The V and J genes are TRBV6-1 and TRBJ2-1; TRBD1 matches at 9 bases. This CDR3 spans 15 amino acids. Germline V gene data show CDR1 as MNHNS and CDR2 as SASEGT. V was clipped by 5 bases and J by 4 bases; unmatched bases: 6. DNA of the CDR3: TGTGCCAGCAGTTATGGGACAGGGTCTTACAATGAGCAGTTCTTC. Translating gives CASSYGTGSYNEQFF.

The chain carries TRBV27 and TRBJ2-7; D is perhaps TRBD2 (5 bases). The germline V gene encodes CDR1 MNHEY and CDR2 SMNVEV (reference sequence). The CDR3 is 11 amino acids. V lost 6 bases and J 6 bases, leaving 9 bases between the germline ends. The chain's CDR3 is CASRKGLEQYF. CDR3 nucleotides: TGTGCCAGCAGAAAAGGACTCGAGCAGTACTTC.